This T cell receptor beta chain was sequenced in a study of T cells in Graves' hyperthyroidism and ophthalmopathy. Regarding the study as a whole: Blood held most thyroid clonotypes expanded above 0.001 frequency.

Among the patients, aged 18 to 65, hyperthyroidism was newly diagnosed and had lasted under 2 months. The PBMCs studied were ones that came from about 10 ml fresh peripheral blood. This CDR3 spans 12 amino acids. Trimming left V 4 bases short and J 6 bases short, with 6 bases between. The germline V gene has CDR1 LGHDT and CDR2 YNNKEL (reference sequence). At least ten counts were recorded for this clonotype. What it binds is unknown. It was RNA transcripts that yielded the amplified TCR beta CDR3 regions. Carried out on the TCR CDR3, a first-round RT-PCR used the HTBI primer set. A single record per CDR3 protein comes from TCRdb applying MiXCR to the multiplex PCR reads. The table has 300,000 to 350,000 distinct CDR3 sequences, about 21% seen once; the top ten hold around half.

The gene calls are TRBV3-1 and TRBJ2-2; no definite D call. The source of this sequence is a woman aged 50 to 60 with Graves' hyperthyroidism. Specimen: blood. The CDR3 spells CASSRVAGELFF. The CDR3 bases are TGTGCCAGCAGCCGGGTGGCCGGGGAGCTGTTTTTT.